These 21 T cell receptor beta chains originate from one sample sequenced in a study of cytomegalovirus exposure and HLA in healthy donors (dated by TCRdb to about 2017). Libraries were built with the immunoSEQ multiplex PCR assay. A mixture of 60 forward primers for TCR Vbeta segments and 13 reverse primers for TCR Jbeta segments was used in the multiplex PCR. TCRdb took this table from immuneACCESS and kept in-frame rearrangements with V and J called. Such tables lack part of the clones; where checked against another copy, unresolved V genes explain under half of the gap, and the rest is unexplained. The sample includes roughly 200,000 clones, with more than 60% observed a single time. The ten largest clones capture about 3.8% of the sample. Sequencing input: PBMCs. The receptors shown here come from an older woman in good health and CMV-seropositive.

The chain links TRBV5-6 to TRBJ2-1; no reliable D call. In germline, CDR1 is SGHDT, CDR2 YYEEEE. The CDR3 has 13 residues. V was cut by 5 bases and J by 2 bases, with 8 bases left in between. CDR3 loop: CASSFQTYNEQFF. The DNA for the CDR3 is TGTGCCAGCAGTTTCCAAACCTACAATGAGCAGTTCTTC.

V and J are TRBV6-1 and TRBJ1-1; the D gene is possibly TRBD1 (5 bases). Looked up from germline, CDR1 is MNHNS and CDR2 is SASEGT. The CDR3 consists of 14 residues. With 2 bases removed from V and 5 bases from J, the gap between germline ends came to 12 bases. CDR3 nucleotide sequence: TGTGCCAGCAGTGAACCCGGGGGTTATACTGAAGCTTTCTTT. Translation gives CASSEPGGYTEAFF.

J is TRBJ2-7 and V is TRBV7-2; 10 positions match TRBD2. CDR3 size: 15 residues. Germline V gene lookup returns CDR1 SGHTA and CDR2 FQGNSA. With 5 bases clipped from V and 0 bases from J, the junction kept 4 bases outside the gene matches. The CDR3 spells CASSVIAGGSYEQYF. DNA of the CDR3: TGTGCCAGCAGCGTTATAGCGGGGGGCTCCTACGAGCAGTACTTC.

The sample holds a few counts of this clone. V usage is TRBV9 and J usage is TRBJ2-5, with 8 bases identical to TRBD2. Trimming removed 1 base from V and 2 bases from J; junction bases left unmatched: 4. The V gene's germline CDR1 is SGDLS and CDR2 YYNGEE. This CDR3 contains 15 residues. CDR3 in DNA: TGTGCCAGCAGCGTACGGGGGGGAGGACAAGAGACCCAGTACTTC. It specifies CASSVRGGGQETQYF. The full variable domain, its missing parts supplied by reference TRBV9 and TRBJ2-5, is DSGVTQTPKHLITATGQRVTLRCSPRSGDLSVYWYQQSLDQGLQFLIQYYNGEERAKGNILERFSAQQFPDLHSELNLSSLELGDSALYFCASSVRGGGQETQYFGPGTRLLVL.

This clone was counted between two and nine times. An end of the junction differs from the germline gene, which may be a read error. The chain is built from TRBV29-1 and TRBJ2-3, with 10 bases fitting TRBD1. The CDR3 runs to 14 residues. Per germline, CDR1 SQVTM and CDR2 ANQGSEA. In nucleotides, the CDR3 is TGCAGCGTAGAAGACAGGGGGCGAGGAGATACGCAGTATTTT. It codes for CSVEDRGRGDTQYF.

The chain recombines TRBV7-9 with TRBJ2-1, with D possibly TRBD1 on 6 matching bases. V lost 5 bases to trimming and J lost 10 bases, with 15 bases between them. The germline V gene has CDR1 SEHNR and CDR2 FQNEAQ (reference sequence). This CDR3 region has 13 residues. CDR3: CASSPQGRGEQFF. The CDR3 coding sequence is TGTGCCAGCAGCCCACAGGGACGAGGGGAGCAGTTCTTC.

The rearrangement uses TRBV5-6 and TRBJ1-4; 8 bases line up with TRBD1. Germline CDR1 reads SGHDT; CDR2 reads YYEEEE. The J segment lost 7 bases and the V segment lost 3 bases, leaving 5 bases of the junction unmatched. The CDR3 has 14 residues. In nucleotides, the CDR3 is TGTGCCAGCAGCTCGACAGGGGAAAGTGAAAAACTGTTTTTT. Translating it yields CASSSTGESEKLFF.

The rearrangement uses TRBV2 and TRBJ1-5, with 7 bases fitting TRBD1. The CDR3 runs to 15 residues. Germline V gives CDR1 SNHLY, CDR2 FYNNEI. V was clipped by 10 bases and J by 2 bases; unmatched bases: 11. The CDR3 protein is CAIARDDRGNQPQHF. In nucleotides, the CDR3 is TGTGCCATCGCAAGAGATGACAGGGGCAATCAGCCCCAGCATTTT.

J is TRBJ1-4 and V is TRBV4-1; 8 bases agree with TRBD1. This CDR3 is built from 18 residues. Per the germline V gene, CDR1 is MGHRA and CDR2 is YSYEKL. J was trimmed by 4 bases and V by 2 bases; bases with no gene match: 12. The CDR3 reads CASSQFHPTQGVNEKLFF. The DNA for the CDR3 is TGCGCCAGCAGCCAATTTCACCCGACACAGGGGGTTAATGAAAAACTGTTTTTT.

The chain links TRBV6-5 to TRBJ2-7, with TRBD2 as a possible D gene (6 bases). Per germline, CDR1 MNHEY and CDR2 SVGAGI. V was trimmed by 6 bases and J by 1 base, leaving 16 bases between them. The CDR3 runs 15 residues. The CDR3 DNA reads as TGTGCCAGCAGGAGGGCCGGGAGCTTGTCCTACGAGCAGTACTTC. Protein: CASRRAGSLSYEQYF.

The chain carries TRBV27 and TRBJ2-7, with no clear D. The germline V and J ends were trimmed by 3 bases and 7 bases, with 13 bases remaining between them. This CDR3 is built from 13 residues. Germline V lookup: CDR1 MNHEY, CDR2 SMNVEV (reference sequence). CDR3 region: CASSFWADREQYF. The CDR3 DNA reads TGTGCCAGCAGTTTTTGGGCAGATCGGGAGCAGTACTTC.

V usage is TRBV18 and J usage is TRBJ1-3; 8 positions agree with TRBD1. The CDR3 runs 15 residues. Germline CDR1 and CDR2: KGHSH and LQKENI. V gave up 3 bases and J gave up 3 bases; unmatched junction bases: 4. The CDR3 DNA reads as TGTGCCAGCTCACCGTCAGGGGGCGTTGGAAACACCATATATTTT. It specifies CASSPSGGVGNTIYF.

The chain is built from TRBV2 and TRBJ2-6, with TRBD2 as a possible D gene (5 bases). This CDR3 has 16 residues. The V end was cut by 6 bases, the J end by 4 bases, with 16 bases between. Germline loops: CDR1 SNHLY, CDR2 FYNNEI. CDR3 loop: CASSGERGVGANVLTF. In DNA form, the CDR3 reads TGTGCCAGCAGCGGGGAGAGAGGAGTCGGGGCCAACGTCCTGACTTTC.

The gene calls are TRBV13 and TRBJ1-1, with TRBD1 matching 7 bases. The trim removed 5 bases at V and 1 base at J, leaving 10 bases unmatched. The CDR3 extends over 16 amino acids. CDR1 and CDR2 (germline): PRHDT, FYEKMQ (reference sequence). The CDR3 reads CASSHFSGGPNTEAFF. CDR3 sequence (DNA): TGTGCCAGCAGCCATTTTTCAGGGGGACCGAACACTGAAGCTTTCTTT.

As concerns this clone: The junction departs from the called germline gene at one end, perhaps through a read error. V and J are TRBV9 and TRBJ1-2, with a weak D call TRBD1 (5 bases). The CDR3 totals 10 residues. Germline V gene lookup returns CDR1 SGDLS and CDR2 YYNGEE. The DNA for the CDR3 is TGTGCCGGCAGCGGGGGGGACTACACCTTC. It encodes CAGSGGDYTF.

The V call is TRBV9, the J call TRBJ1-1; D gene uncertain. Trimming took 0 bases from V and 3 from J, leaving 3 bases between them. This CDR3 has 12 residues. Germline V lookup: CDR1 SGDLS, CDR2 YYNGEE. CDR3 sequence: CASSVGDTEAFF. DNA for the CDR3: TGTGCCAGCAGCGTAGGAGACACTGAAGCTTTCTTT.

The chain links TRBV19 to TRBJ2-7; TRBD1 matches at 9 bases. The junction had 8 bases not matched to a gene; V was cut back by 6 bases and J by 5 bases. The CDR3 is made up of 14 amino acids. Germline CDR1 and CDR2: LNHDA and SQIVND (reference sequence). In DNA, the CDR3 is TGTGCCAGTAGAGACGGACAGGGGTTGCACGAGCAGTACTTC. Its protein product is CASRDGQGLHEQYF.

This clone was detected a few times. V usage is TRBV4-2 and J usage is TRBJ2-1; 8 bases fit TRBD2. Germline lookup yields CDR1 LGHNA and CDR2 YNFKEQ. The CDR3 totals 16 residues. Trimming at V came to 1 base and at J to 3 bases, leaving 5 bases not matched to a gene. The CDR3 region is CASSQAGTRVYNEQFF. Here the CDR3 DNA reads TGTGCCAGCAGCCAAGCCGGGACTAGGGTCTACAATGAGCAGTTCTTC.

This clone has more than one count but fewer than ten. This rearrangement joins TRBV2 to TRBJ1-4; a possible D gene is TRBD1 (6 bases). CDR3 length: 12 residues. Looked up from germline, CDR1 is SNHLY and CDR2 is FYNNEI. V was clipped by 7 bases and J by 4 bases, with 7 bases between them. CDR3 sequence: CASNRVNEKLFF. The CDR3 bases are TGTGCCAGCAACAGGGTTAATGAAAAACTGTTTTTT.

The chain employs TRBV4-2 and TRBJ2-7; 8 positions match TRBD2. V was pared by 4 bases and J by 5 bases, with 7 bases of the junction left unmatched. Germline loops: CDR1 LGHNA, CDR2 YNFKEQ. The CDR3 length is 14 residues. CDR3 residues: CASSPSGGVHEQYF. Here the CDR3 DNA reads TGTGCCAGCAGCCCGTCGGGAGGGGTCCACGAGCAGTACTTC.

The chain carries TRBV6-6 and TRBJ2-1; the D gene is possibly TRBD1 (6 bases). Germline CDR1 reads MNHNY; CDR2 reads SVGAGI (reference sequence). This CDR3 contains 14 residues. Trimming took off 0 bases at V and 12 bases at J, with 15 bases between the two ends. For the CDR3, the DNA is TGTGCCAGCAGTTACTCGAACCAGGGGTCGTGGCAGTTCTTC. This encodes CASSYSNQGSWQFF.